Presented here are 26 T cell receptor beta chains from one specimen sequenced in a study of cytomegalovirus exposure and HLA in healthy donors. Primers for the PCR totalled 60 Vbeta and 13 Jbeta. Sequencing was performed with immunoSEQ multiplex PCR; in TCRdb, only in-frame clones are kept and a portion is missing. The table records about 120,000 clones, 70% to 80% of them present only once. What was sequenced was PBMCs. The receptors were sampled from a man in his forties in good health and CMV-seropositive.

This clone was seen a few times. Other DNA sequences from this sample encode an identical CDR3 as well. The rearrangement uses TRBV29-1 and TRBJ2-3, with unresolved D. The CDR3 covers 10 residues. Germline CDR1 reads SQVTM; CDR2 reads ANQGSEA. Deletions cut 7 bases from V and 4 bases from J, with 6 bases between. CDR3: CSAGADTQYF. The CDR3 DNA sequence: TGCAGCGCCGGAGCAGATACGCAGTATTTT.

The sample holds a few counts of this clone. This chain links TRBV11-3 with TRBJ1-1, with 10 bases fitting TRBD1. The CDR3 has 15 amino acids. CDR1 and CDR2 from the germline V gene are SGHNT and YENEEA. The V segment lost 4 bases and the J segment 1 base; nucleotides outside the gene matches: 3. The CDR3, as DNA: TGTGCCAGCAGCTCGGGACAGGGGACGAACACTGAAGCTTTCTTT. This sequence encodes CASSSGQGTNTEAFF.

The V call is TRBV7-3, the J call TRBJ1-3; tentatively, D is TRBD1 (6 bases). The germline V and J ends were trimmed by 4 bases and 0 bases, with 7 bases remaining between them. Germline loops: CDR1 SGHTA, CDR2 FQGTGA. There are 14 residues in the CDR3. The CDR3 protein is CASSSTGSGNTIYF. For the CDR3, the DNA is TGTGCCAGCAGCTCGACAGGCTCTGGAAACACCATATATTTT.

The rearrangement joins TRBV11-2 to TRBJ2-5; 8 bases are a match to TRBD1. With 5 bases clipped from V and 5 bases from J, the junction kept 13 bases outside the gene matches. This CDR3 spans 16 amino acids. Germline values: CDR1 SGHAT, CDR2 FQNNGV. The CDR3: CASSLGGQGLSETQYF. In nucleotides, the CDR3 is TGTGCCAGCAGCCTAGGAGGACAGGGACTTAGCGAGACCCAGTACTTC.

The genes are TRBV19 and TRBJ1-1; TRBD1 is a possible D gene (6 bases). Trimming took off 5 bases at V and 0 bases at J, with 10 bases between the two ends. The CDR3 totals 14 residues. The germline V gene has CDR1 LNHDA and CDR2 SQIVND (reference sequence). CDR3 protein: CASSWGQVNTEAFF. The CDR3 bases are TGTGCCAGTAGTTGGGGGCAGGTGAACACTGAAGCTTTCTTT.

The chain combines TRBV28 with TRBJ2-2; 7 nucleotides agree with TRBD1. Germline V gene sequence: CDR1 MDHEN, CDR2 SYDVKM. The CDR3 extends over 14 amino acids. V was clipped by 6 bases and J by 6 bases; unmatched bases: 7. CDR3 loop: CASRATGVAGELFF. The CDR3 DNA reads as TGTGCCAGCAGGGCTACAGGGGTGGCCGGGGAGCTGTTTTTT.

The chain couples TRBV28 to TRBJ1-2; TRBD1 matches 8 bases. Losses at the gene ends were 1 base for V and 3 bases for J; bases not matched to a gene: 1. The CDR3 length is 14 residues. In germline, CDR1 is MDHEN, CDR2 SYDVKM. The CDR3 bases are TGTGCCAGCAGTTTATTGGACAGGGACTATGGCTACACCTTC. Translated, it gives CASSLLDRDYGYTF.

In this sample, this clone turned up a few times. The chain employs TRBV9 and TRBJ2-1, with D possibly TRBD2 on 6 matching bases. The CDR3 covers 16 residues. V lost 3 bases to trimming and J lost 5 bases, with 18 bases between them. Germline V gene sequence: CDR1 SGDLS, CDR2 YYNGEE. The DNA of the CDR3 is TGTGCCAGCAGCGAAGGAACTGTGTGGAGGGACAATGAGCAGTTCTTC. This gives the protein CASSEGTVWRDNEQFF.

CDR3 in amino acids: CASSGGGPQETQYF. CDR3 DNA: TGTGCCAGCAGCGGCGGGGGTCCCCAAGAGACCCAGTACTTC. The V gene is TRBV5-6, the J gene TRBJ2-5; 7 nucleotides agree with TRBD2. From germline, CDR1 is SGHDT and CDR2 YYEEEE. This CDR3 is 14 amino acids long. With 4 bases clipped from V and 1 base from J, the junction kept 4 bases outside the gene matches. The full variable domain, completed using reference TRBV5-6 and TRBJ2-5, is DAGVTQSPTHLIKTRGQQVTLRCSPKSGHDTVSWYQQALGQGPQFIFQYYEEEERQRGNFPDRFSGHQFPNYSSELNVNALLLGDSALYLCASSGGGPQETQYFGPGTRLLVL.

This chain connects TRBV5-4 to TRBJ2-7, with 7 positions matching TRBD2. Germline CDR1 is SGHNT and CDR2 is YYREEE (reference sequence). V trimming: 4 bases; J trimming: 1 base; junction bases outside the gene matches: 2. The CDR3 has 13 amino acids. CDR3 DNA: TGTGCCAGCAGCCCCGGGGGGTCCTACGAGCAGTACTTC. It encodes CASSPGGSYEQYF.

This clone was seen only a few times. J is TRBJ1-6 and V is TRBV5-5, with TRBD1 as a possible D gene (6 bases). Trimming removed 0 bases at V and 5 bases at J, with 9 bases between. The V gene's germline CDR1 is SGHKS and CDR2 YYEKEE (reference sequence). The length of the CDR3 is 15 residues. CDR3 DNA sequence: TGTGCCAGCAGCTTGGCAGGGGTTGATAATTCACCCCTCCACTTT. Its protein is CASSLAGVDNSPLHF.

V and J are TRBV7-3 and TRBJ1-4; 7 nucleotides match TRBD1. V dropped 6 bases and J dropped 2; count of bases not matched to a gene: 6. Germline V gene data show CDR1 as SGHTA and CDR2 as FQGTGA. CDR3 length: 15 amino acids. The CDR3 loop is CASRYRGETNEKLFF. Here the CDR3 DNA reads TGTGCCAGCAGATACAGGGGAGAGACTAATGAAAAACTGTTTTTT.

This clone was seen a single time. The chain employs TRBV9 and TRBJ2-5; D unclear. The DNA end lines up better with TRBJ2-7; the J call may be wrong. In germline, CDR1 is SGDLS, CDR2 YYNGEE. The CDR3 extends over 15 amino acids. The CDR3 region is CASSVGGLSSYEQYF. CDR3 sequence (DNA): TGTGCCAGCAGCGTAGGAGGCTTGAGCTCCTACGAGCAGTACTTC.

V and J are TRBV10-1 and TRBJ2-1, with 12 nucleotides matching TRBD1. Germline V gene sequence: CDR1 WNHNN, CDR2 SYGVQD (reference sequence). J lost 5 bases, V lost 5 bases, and 1 base had no gene match. CDR3 length: 14 residues. CDR3 coding DNA: TGCGCCAGCAGTCGGGACAGGGGGCACAATGAGCAGTTCTTC. Amino acids: CASSRDRGHNEQFF.

This sequence joins TRBV7-9 and TRBJ2-3; D remains ambiguous. V was trimmed by 1 base and J by 2 bases, leaving 7 bases between them. Germline loops: CDR1 SEHNR, CDR2 FQNEAQ (reference sequence). The CDR3 spans 14 residues. CDR3 DNA sequence: TGTGCCAGCAGCTTAGGGCCTTCCACAGATACGCAGTATTTT. Translating it yields CASSLGPSTDTQYF.

The chain couples TRBV19 to TRBJ2-2, with D possibly TRBD1 on 7 matching bases. Germline V gene sequence: CDR1 LNHDA, CDR2 SQIVND (reference sequence). The CDR3 is 14 residues long. V was shortened by 11 bases and J by 5 bases, with 18 bases between the two germline ends. In DNA form, the CDR3 reads TGTGCCTCCGAGGGGGCACGGGGGACCGGGGAGCTGTTTTTT. Its translation is CASEGARGTGELFF.

CDR3 region: CASSPRVNTEAFF. The DNA for the CDR3 is TGTGCCAGCAGCCCTCGGGTGAACACTGAAGCTTTCTTT. J is TRBJ1-1 and V is TRBV5-4; D unclear. V lost 4 bases, J lost 0 bases, and 7 bases lay in between. The CDR3 extends over 13 amino acids. Germline CDR1 is SGHNT and CDR2 is YYREEE (reference sequence).

The chain combines TRBV7-8 with TRBJ2-7; TRBD2 matches 16 bases. J gave up 5 bases and V 5 bases, and 3 bases lay outside the gene matches. The CDR3 consists of 15 residues. Germline V gene sequence: CDR1 SGHVS, CDR2 FQNEAQ. CDR3 region: CASSAGTSGRDEQYF. CDR3 sequence (DNA): TGTGCCAGCAGCGCCGGGACTAGCGGGAGGGACGAGCAGTACTTC.

V gene TRBV6-6 combines with J gene TRBJ1-5, with 7 positions matching TRBD1. This CDR3 spans 14 amino acids. V trimming: 7 bases; J trimming: 0 bases; junction bases outside the gene matches: 3. CDR1 and CDR2 (germline): MNHNY, SVGAGI (reference sequence). CDR3 in amino acids: CASTRDSSNQPQHF. The CDR3 DNA is TGTGCCAGCACCCGGGACAGTAGCAATCAGCCCCAGCATTTT.

The rearrangement joins TRBV5-5 to TRBJ1-5, with TRBD1 identical over 7 bases. V lost 3 bases and J lost 0; bases outside the gene matches: 15. In germline, CDR1 is SGHKS, CDR2 YYEKEE (reference sequence). This CDR3 comprises 19 residues. The CDR3 is CASSSILRDRVLSNQPQHF. The CDR3 region has the DNA TGTGCCAGCAGCTCAATCCTCCGGGACAGAGTCCTTAGCAATCAGCCCCAGCATTTT.

The sample holds one count of this clone. The genes are TRBV6-4 and TRBJ2-1; 7 nucleotides line up with TRBD1. With V trimmed by 0 bases and J by 7 bases, 3 bases remained unmatched. The CDR3 sequence is 14 residues long. CDR1 and CDR2 from the germline V gene are MRHNA and SNTAGT. The CDR3 region has the DNA TGTGCCAGCAGTGACTCGAGGGACAGAAATGAGCAGTTCTTC. This codes for CASSDSRDRNEQFF.

The chain is built from TRBV4-3 and TRBJ2-7; TRBD2 agrees at 13 bases. The CDR3 length is 15 residues. The germline V gene has CDR1 LGHNA and CDR2 YSLEER. J was trimmed by 5 bases and V by 1 base; bases with no gene match: 2. The CDR3, as DNA: TGCGCCAGCAGCCAAGGGACTAGCGGGAGTAACGAGCAGTACTTC. It is translated as CASSQGTSGSNEQYF.

This clone was seen a handful of times. The rearrangement links TRBV18 to TRBJ2-2, with 11 positions matching TRBD2. V shed 3 bases, J shed 3 bases, and the junction held 3 bases outside the gene matches. The CDR3 extends over 16 amino acids. Germline CDR1 is KGHSH and CDR2 is LQKENI. The CDR3, as DNA: TGTGCCAGCTCACCTCAACTAGCGGGAGACACCGGGGAGCTGTTTTTT. Protein sequence: CASSPQLAGDTGELFF.

The CDR3 region is CATSRERRGLGGYTF. DNA of the CDR3: TGTGCCACCAGCAGAGAAAGGAGGGGGCTCGGTGGCTACACCTTC. The chain links TRBV15 to TRBJ1-2; TRBD1 agrees at 7 bases. This CDR3 is 15 amino acids long. V was pared by 0 bases and J by 7 bases, with 8 bases of the junction left unmatched. CDR1 is LNHNV, CDR2 YYDKDF, per germline (reference sequence).

The V and J genes are TRBV5-6 and TRBJ2-5; D ambiguous. Trimming cost V 1 base and J 2 bases, with 6 bases left between them. This CDR3 is built from 13 residues. The V gene's germline CDR1 is SGHDT and CDR2 YYEEEE. This CDR3 reads CASSLTVQETQYF. CDR3 nucleotide sequence: TGTGCCAGCAGCTTGACAGTACAAGAGACCCAGTACTTC.

The chain recombines TRBV5-6 with TRBJ2-1; tentative D call: TRBD1 (7 bases). Per the germline V gene, CDR1 is SGHDT and CDR2 is YYEEEE. The V and J ends lost 0 bases and 2 bases respectively, with 15 bases between them. CDR3 length: 17 residues. In DNA, the CDR3 is TGTGCCAGCAGCTTGGAGGAGGGGGCGGGGACCTACAATGAGCAGTTCTTC. It encodes CASSLEEGAGTYNEQFF.